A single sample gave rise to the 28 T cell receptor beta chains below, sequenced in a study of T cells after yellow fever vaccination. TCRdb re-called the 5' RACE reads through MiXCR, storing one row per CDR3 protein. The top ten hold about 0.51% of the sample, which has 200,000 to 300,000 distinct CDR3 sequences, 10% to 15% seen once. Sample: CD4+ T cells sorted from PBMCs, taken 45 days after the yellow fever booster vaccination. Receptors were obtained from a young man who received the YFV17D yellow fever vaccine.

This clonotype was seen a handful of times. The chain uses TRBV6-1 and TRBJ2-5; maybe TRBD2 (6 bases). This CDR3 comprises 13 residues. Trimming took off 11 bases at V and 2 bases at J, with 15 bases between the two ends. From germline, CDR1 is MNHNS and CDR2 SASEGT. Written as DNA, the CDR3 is TGTGCCTCCACCCGAGCGGGTCAAGAGACCCAGTACTTC. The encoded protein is CASTRAGQETQYF.

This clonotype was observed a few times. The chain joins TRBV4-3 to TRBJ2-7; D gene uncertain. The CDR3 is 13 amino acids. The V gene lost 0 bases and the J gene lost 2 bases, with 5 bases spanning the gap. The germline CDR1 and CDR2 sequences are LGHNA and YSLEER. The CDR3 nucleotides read TGCGCCAGCAGCCAAGAAATGGCCTACGAGCAGTACTTC. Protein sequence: CASSQEMAYEQYF.

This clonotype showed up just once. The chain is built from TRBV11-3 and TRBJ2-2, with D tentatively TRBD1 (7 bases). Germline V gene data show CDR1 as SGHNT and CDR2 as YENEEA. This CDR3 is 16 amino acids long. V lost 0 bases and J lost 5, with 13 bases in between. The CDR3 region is CASSLEEGALTGELFF. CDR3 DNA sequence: TGTGCCAGCAGCTTAGAGGAGGGGGCGTTGACCGGGGAGCTGTTTTTT.

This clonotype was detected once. CDR3: CASSALPVNIQYF. DNA for the CDR3: TGTGCCAGCAGTGCACTCCCTGTGAACATTCAGTACTTC. The chain has TRBV2 and TRBJ2-4; D unresolved. Germline CDR1 is SNHLY and CDR2 is FYNNEI. Trimming took 4 bases from V and 7 from J, leaving 11 bases between them. The CDR3 sequence is 13 residues long.

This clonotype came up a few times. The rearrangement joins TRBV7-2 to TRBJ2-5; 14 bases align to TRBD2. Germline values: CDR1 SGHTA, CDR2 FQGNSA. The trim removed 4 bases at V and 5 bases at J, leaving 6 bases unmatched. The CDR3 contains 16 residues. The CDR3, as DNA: TGTGCCAGCAGCTACGGGACTAGCGGGAGTTTGGAGACCCAGTACTTC. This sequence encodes CASSYGTSGSLETQYF.

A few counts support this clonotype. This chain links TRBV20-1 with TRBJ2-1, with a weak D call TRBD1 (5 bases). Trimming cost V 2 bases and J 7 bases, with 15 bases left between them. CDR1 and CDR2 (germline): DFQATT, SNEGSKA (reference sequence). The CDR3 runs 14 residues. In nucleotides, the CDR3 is TGCAGTGCTAGAACCTTTTCCCGACAGAATGAGCAGTTCTTC. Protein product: CSARTFSRQNEQFF.

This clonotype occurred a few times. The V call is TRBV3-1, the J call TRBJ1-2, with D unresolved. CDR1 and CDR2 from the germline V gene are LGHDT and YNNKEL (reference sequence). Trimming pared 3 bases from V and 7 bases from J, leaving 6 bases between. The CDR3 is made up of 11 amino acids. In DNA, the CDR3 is TGTGCCAGCAGCCAGACCCGTGGCTACACCTTC. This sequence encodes CASSQTRGYTF. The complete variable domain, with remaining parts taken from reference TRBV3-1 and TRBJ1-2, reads DTAVSQTPKYLVTQMGNDKSIKCEQNLGHDTMYWYKQDSKKFLKIMFSYNNKELIINETVPNRFSPKSPDKAHLNLHINSLELGDSAVYFCASSQTRGYTFGSGTRLTVV.

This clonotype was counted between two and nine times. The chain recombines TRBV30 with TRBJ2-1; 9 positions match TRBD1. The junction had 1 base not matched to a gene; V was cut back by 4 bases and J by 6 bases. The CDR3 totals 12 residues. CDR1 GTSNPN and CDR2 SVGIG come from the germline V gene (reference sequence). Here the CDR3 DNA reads TGTGCCTGGAACAGGGGGCTCAATGAGCAGTTCTTC. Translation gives CAWNRGLNEQFF.

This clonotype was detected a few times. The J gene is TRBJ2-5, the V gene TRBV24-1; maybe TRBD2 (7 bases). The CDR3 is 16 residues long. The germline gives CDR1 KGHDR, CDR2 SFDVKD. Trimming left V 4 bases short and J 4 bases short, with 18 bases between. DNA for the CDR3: TGTGCCACCAGTGACCTCCCCAGGGGAGGGCGAGAGACCCAGTACTTC. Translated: CATSDLPRGGRETQYF.

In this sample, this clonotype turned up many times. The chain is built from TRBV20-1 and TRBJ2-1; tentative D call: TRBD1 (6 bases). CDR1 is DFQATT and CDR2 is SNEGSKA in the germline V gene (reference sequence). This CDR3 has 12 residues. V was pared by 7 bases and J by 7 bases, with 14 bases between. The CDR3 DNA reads TGCAGTGGGATGTCACAGGGAAATGAGCAGTTCTTC. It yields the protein CSGMSQGNEQFF.

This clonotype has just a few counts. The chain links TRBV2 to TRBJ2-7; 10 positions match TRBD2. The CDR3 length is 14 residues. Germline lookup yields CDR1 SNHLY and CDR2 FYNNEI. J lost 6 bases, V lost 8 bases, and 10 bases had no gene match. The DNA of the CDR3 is TGTGCCAGCCGTCTAGCGGGAGTGATAGTCGAGCAGTACTTC. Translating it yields CASRLAGVIVEQYF.

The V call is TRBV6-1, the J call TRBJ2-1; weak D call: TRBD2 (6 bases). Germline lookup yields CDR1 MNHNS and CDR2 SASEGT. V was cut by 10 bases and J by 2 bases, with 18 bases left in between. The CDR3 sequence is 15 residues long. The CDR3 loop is CATYLDGSTYNEQFF. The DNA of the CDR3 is TGTGCCACCTACCTCGACGGGAGCACCTACAATGAGCAGTTCTTC.

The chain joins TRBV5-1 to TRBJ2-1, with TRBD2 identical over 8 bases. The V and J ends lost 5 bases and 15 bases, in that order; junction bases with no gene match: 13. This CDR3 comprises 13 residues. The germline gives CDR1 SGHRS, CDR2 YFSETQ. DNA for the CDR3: TGCGCCAGCAGTCCCGGACTAGCTGGTACCCCGTTCTTC. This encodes CASSPGLAGTPFF.

Here the CDR3 reads CASSYRGANSPLHF. The CDR3 DNA follows: TGTGCCAGCAGTTACAGGGGAGCCAATTCACCCCTCCACTTT. The chain links TRBV6-5 to TRBJ1-6; possible D gene TRBD1, 5 bases. The CDR3 has 14 amino acids. Looked up from germline, CDR1 is MNHEY and CDR2 is SVGAGI. Trimming took off 2 bases at V and 7 bases at J, with 9 bases between the two ends.

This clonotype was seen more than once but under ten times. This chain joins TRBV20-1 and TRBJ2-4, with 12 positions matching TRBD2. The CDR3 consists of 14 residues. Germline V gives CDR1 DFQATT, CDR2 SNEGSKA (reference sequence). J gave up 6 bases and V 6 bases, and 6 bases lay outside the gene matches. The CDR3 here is CSAVPGLAGNIQYF. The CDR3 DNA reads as TGCAGTGCGGTCCCGGGACTAGCGGGAAACATTCAGTACTTC.

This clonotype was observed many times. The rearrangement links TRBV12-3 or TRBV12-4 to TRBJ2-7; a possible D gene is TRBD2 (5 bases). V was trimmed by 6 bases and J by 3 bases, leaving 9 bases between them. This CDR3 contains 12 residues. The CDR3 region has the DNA TGTGCCAGCAGGCGGGCCTTCTACGAGCAGTACTTC. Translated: CASRRAFYEQYF.

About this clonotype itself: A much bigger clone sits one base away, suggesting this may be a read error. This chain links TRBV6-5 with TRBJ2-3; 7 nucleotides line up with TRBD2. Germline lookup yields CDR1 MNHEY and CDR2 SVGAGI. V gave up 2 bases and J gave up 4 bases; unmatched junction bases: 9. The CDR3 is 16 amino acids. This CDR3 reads CASSYPGSGIPDTQYF. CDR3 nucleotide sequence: TGTGCCAGCAGTTACCCTGGGAGCGGGATACCAGATACGCAGTATTTT.

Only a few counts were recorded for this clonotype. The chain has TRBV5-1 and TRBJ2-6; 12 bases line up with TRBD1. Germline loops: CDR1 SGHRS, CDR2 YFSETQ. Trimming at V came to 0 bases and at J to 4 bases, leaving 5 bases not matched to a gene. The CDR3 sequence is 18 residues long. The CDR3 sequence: CASSLGGQGATGANVLTF. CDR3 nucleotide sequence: TGCGCCAGCAGCTTGGGGGGACAGGGGGCGACCGGGGCCAACGTCCTGACTTTC.

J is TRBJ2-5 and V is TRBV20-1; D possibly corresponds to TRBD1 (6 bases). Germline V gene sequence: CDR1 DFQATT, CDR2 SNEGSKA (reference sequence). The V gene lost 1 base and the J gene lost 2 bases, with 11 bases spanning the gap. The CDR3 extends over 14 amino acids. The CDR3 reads CSARVLGQQETQYF. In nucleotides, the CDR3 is TGCAGTGCTAGAGTGTTAGGACAGCAAGAGACCCAGTACTTC.

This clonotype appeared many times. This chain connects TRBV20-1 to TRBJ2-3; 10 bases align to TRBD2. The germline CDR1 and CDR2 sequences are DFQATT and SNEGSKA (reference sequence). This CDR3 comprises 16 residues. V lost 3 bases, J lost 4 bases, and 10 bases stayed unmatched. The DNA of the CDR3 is TGCAGTGCTAGCGTAGCGGGAGGCATCGTGGCAGATACGCAGTATTTT. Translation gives CSASVAGGIVADTQYF.

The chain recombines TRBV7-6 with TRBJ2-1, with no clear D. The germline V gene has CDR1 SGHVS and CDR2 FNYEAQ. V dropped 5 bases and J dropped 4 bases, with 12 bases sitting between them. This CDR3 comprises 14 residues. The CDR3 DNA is TGTGCCAGCAGCCCCCGCGTATCATACAATGAGCAGTTCTTC. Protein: CASSPRVSYNEQFF.

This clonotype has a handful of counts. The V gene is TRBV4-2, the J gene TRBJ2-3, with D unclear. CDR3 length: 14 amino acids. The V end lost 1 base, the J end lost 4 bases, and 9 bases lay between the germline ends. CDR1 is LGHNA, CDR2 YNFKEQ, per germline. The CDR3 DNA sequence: TGTGCCAGCAGCCAAGGAGTAGCCCCAGATACGCAGTATTTT. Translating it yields CASSQGVAPDTQYF.

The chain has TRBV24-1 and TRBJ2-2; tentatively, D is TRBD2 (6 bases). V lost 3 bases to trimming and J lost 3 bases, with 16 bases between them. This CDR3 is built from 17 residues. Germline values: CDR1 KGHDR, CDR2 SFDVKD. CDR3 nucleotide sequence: TGTGCCACCAGTGATCCCGCGGGGCAGCTATACACCGGGGAGCTGTTTTTT. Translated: CATSDPAGQLYTGELFF.

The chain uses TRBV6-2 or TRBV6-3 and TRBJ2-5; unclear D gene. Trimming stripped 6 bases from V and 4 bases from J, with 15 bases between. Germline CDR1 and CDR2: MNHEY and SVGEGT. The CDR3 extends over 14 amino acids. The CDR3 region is CASSRGLNGETQYF. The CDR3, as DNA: TGTGCCAGCAGCCGCGGCCTAAATGGAGAGACCCAGTACTTC.

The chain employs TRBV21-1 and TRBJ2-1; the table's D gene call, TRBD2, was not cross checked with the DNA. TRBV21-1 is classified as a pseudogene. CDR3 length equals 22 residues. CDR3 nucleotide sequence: TGTGCCAGCAGCAAAGTTTGGTCCACTAGCGGGAGCAAGTATCGGTCCTACAATGAGCAGTTCTTC. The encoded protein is CASSKVWSTSGSKYRSYNEQFF.

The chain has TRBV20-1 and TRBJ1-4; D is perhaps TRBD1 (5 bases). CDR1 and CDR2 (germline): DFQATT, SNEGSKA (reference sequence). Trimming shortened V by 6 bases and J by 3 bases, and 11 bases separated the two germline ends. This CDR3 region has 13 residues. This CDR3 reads CSARQIANEKLFF. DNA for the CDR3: TGCAGTGCCCGACAGATTGCTAATGAAAAACTGTTTTTT.

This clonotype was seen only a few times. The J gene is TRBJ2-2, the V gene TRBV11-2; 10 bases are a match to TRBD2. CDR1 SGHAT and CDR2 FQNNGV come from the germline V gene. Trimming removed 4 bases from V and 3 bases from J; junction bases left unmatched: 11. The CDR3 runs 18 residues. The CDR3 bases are TGTGCCAGCAGCTCTCAACCTAGCGGGAGAAGCTACACCGGGGAGCTGTTTTTT. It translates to CASSSQPSGRSYTGELFF. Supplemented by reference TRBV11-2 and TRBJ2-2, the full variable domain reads EAGVAQSPRYKIIEKRQSVAFWCNPISGHATLYWYQQILGQGPKLLIQFQNNGVVDDSQLPKDRFSAERLKGVDSTLKIQPAKLEDSAVYLCASSSQPSGRSYTGELFFGEGSRLTVL.

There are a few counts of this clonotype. The CDR3 loop reads CASSLSGGGNTIYF. The CDR3 nucleotides are TGTGCCAGCAGCTTATCAGGGGGCGGAAACACCATATATTTT. The chain has TRBV7-2 and TRBJ1-3; 8 positions agree with TRBD1. This CDR3 contains 14 residues. Looked up from germline, CDR1 is SGHTA and CDR2 is FQGNSA. Germline trimming cut 2 bases from V and 4 bases from J; bases unmatched to any gene: 1.